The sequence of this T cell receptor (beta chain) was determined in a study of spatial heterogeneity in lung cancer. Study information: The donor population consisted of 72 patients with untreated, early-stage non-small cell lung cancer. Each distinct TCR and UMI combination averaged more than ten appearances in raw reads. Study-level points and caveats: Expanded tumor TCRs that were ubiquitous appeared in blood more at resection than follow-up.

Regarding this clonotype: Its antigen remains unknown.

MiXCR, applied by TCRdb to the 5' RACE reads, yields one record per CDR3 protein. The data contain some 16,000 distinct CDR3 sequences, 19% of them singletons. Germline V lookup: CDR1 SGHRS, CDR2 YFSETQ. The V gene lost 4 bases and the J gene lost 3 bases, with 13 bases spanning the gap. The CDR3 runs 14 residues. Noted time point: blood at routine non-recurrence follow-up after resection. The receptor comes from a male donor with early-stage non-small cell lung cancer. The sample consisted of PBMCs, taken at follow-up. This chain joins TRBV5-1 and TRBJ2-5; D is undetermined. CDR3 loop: CASSHTGPEETQYF. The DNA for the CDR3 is TGCGCCAGCAGCCACACGGGCCCTGAAGAGACCCAGTACTTC.